The 19 T cell receptor beta chains below were found in one sample sequenced in a study of blood T cell repertoires in COVID-19. The protocol was immunoSEQ multiplex PCR, while the TCRdb copy is restricted to in-frame clones and leaves out a portion. This sample carries roughly 300,000 clones, 85% to 90% of them seen once, and the ten largest clones take approximately 4.1%. Material: PBMCs or T cells enriched from blood (not recorded which). These receptors came from a man aged 25 to 40 who had recovered from COVID-19.

Only a few counts were recorded for this clone. This rearrangement joins TRBV3-1 (or the pseudogene TRBV3-2) to TRBJ2-2, with TRBD1 as a possible D gene (6 bases). The CDR3 runs to 14 residues. V lost 5 bases and J 1 base, leaving 8 bases between the germline ends. In germline, CDR1 is LGHDT, CDR2 YNNKEL (reference sequence). The CDR3: CASSGQQNTGELFF. In nucleotides, the CDR3 is TGTGCCAGCAGCGGACAGCAGAACACCGGGGAGCTGTTTTTT.

This clone was observed a handful of times. The chain joins TRBV18 to TRBJ2-1, with TRBD2 matching over 8 bases. The V segment lost 4 bases and the J segment 0 bases; nucleotides outside the gene matches: 2. Germline assignment: CDR1 KGHSH and CDR2 LQKENI. CDR3 size: 15 residues. CDR3 sequence: CASSLAGTSYNEQFF. CDR3 nucleotide sequence: TGTGCCAGCTCACTAGCGGGGACCTCCTACAATGAGCAGTTCTTC.

This clone was observed a single time. The V call is TRBV12-3 or TRBV12-4, the J call TRBJ2-3; 8 bases fit TRBD2. This CDR3 comprises 13 residues. V gave up 5 bases and J gave up 6 bases; unmatched junction bases: 4. The CDR3 loop reads CASSPTSDDTQYF. In DNA, the CDR3 is TGTGCCAGCAGTCCGACTAGCGATGATACGCAGTATTTT.

The V and J genes are TRBV5-1 and TRBJ2-7; a possible D gene is TRBD2 (6 bases). The CDR3 runs 17 residues. Germline loops: CDR1 SGHRS, CDR2 YFSETQ. V was shortened by 0 bases and J by 3 bases, with 19 bases between the two germline ends. CDR3 sequence: CASSLEGAGQGVYEQYF. The CDR3 nucleotides are TGCGCCAGCAGCTTGGAAGGAGCGGGTCAGGGAGTCTACGAGCAGTACTTC.

The rearrangement links TRBV7-9 to TRBJ1-5; D not certain. Germline V gene sequence: CDR1 SEHNR, CDR2 FQNEAQ (reference sequence). The V and J ends lost 3 bases and 5 bases respectively, with 8 bases between them. The CDR3 sequence is 13 residues long. CDR3 DNA sequence: TGTGCCAGCAGCTTGCCCGGGGATCAGCCCCAGCATTTT. Translated: CASSLPGDQPQHF.

DNA for the CDR3: TGTGCCAGCAGCTTATTCGGGAACTATGGCTACACCTTC. This encodes CASSLFGNYGYTF. The J gene is TRBJ1-2, the V gene TRBV7-9, with no clear D. V lost 2 bases, J lost 2 bases, and 6 bases lay in between. The CDR3 extends over 13 amino acids. Germline values: CDR1 SEHNR, CDR2 FQNEAQ (reference sequence).

The chain employs TRBV28 and TRBJ1-5; 7 bases agree with TRBD1. The CDR3 covers 15 residues. The ends lost 4 bases at V and 1 base at J; junction bases unmatched: 4. Germline V gene sequence: CDR1 MDHEN, CDR2 SYDVKM. The CDR3 loop is CASSYTGASNQPQHF. CDR3 in DNA: TGTGCCAGCAGTTATACAGGGGCCAGCAATCAGCCCCAGCATTTT. Filled out from reference TRBV28 and TRBJ1-5, the complete variable domain reads DVKVTQSSRYLVKRTGEKVFLECVQDMDHENMFWYRQDPGLGLRLIYFSYDVKMKEKGDIPEGYSVSREKKERFSLILESASTNQTSMYLCASSYTGASNQPQHFGDGTRLSIL.

This chain links TRBV9 with TRBJ2-7, with 7 positions matching TRBD2. The trim removed 4 bases at V and 6 bases at J, leaving 13 bases unmatched. The CDR3 length is 15 residues. Germline values: CDR1 SGDLS, CDR2 YYNGEE. In DNA form, the CDR3 reads TGTGCCAGCAGCACGAGAGCGGGAAGGGACGCCGAGCAGTACTTC. It encodes CASSTRAGRDAEQYF.

The chain has TRBV6-4 and TRBJ1-2; weak D call: TRBD1 (5 bases). The CDR3 runs 13 residues. V was clipped by 9 bases and J by 6 bases, with 17 bases between them. The germline V gene encodes CDR1 MRHNA and CDR2 SNTAGT. The CDR3 sequence is CARGRREGDGYTF. CDR3 coding DNA: TGTGCCAGAGGGAGGAGGGAAGGGGATGGCTACACCTTC.

This chain links TRBV11-2 with TRBJ1-1; D uncertain. V lost 3 bases to trimming and J lost 1 base, with 9 bases between them. Looked up from germline, CDR1 is SGHAT and CDR2 is FQNNGV. The CDR3 is 14 residues long. CDR3 protein: CASSFPQANTEAFF. The CDR3 nucleotides read TGTGCCAGCAGCTTTCCCCAGGCGAACACTGAAGCTTTCTTT.

The CDR3 loop reads CASSWPGGRAGELFF. The CDR3 region has the DNA TGTGCCAGCAGTTGGCCTGGAGGGAGGGCCGGGGAGCTGTTTTTT. The rearrangement joins TRBV28 to TRBJ2-2, with 7 bases lining up with TRBD2. Germline CDR1 MDHEN, CDR2 SYDVKM. Unmatched junction bases numbered 8, after V lost 4 bases and J lost 6 bases. The CDR3 loop spans 15 amino acids.

The V gene is TRBV11-2, the J gene TRBJ1-5; D is possibly TRBD1 (6 bases). The CDR3 totals 16 residues. V lost 4 bases and J lost 7, with 20 bases in between. Germline V gene sequence: CDR1 SGHAT, CDR2 FQNNGV. DNA for the CDR3: TGTGCCAGCAGCTCCTCCGGGGACACCCAATTCCAGCCCCAGCATTTT. Translated: CASSSSGDTQFQPQHF.

The chain couples TRBV12-3 or TRBV12-4 to TRBJ2-7; D is unclear. Trimming removed 2 bases at V and 2 bases at J, with 4 bases between. This CDR3 contains 12 residues. CDR3 in DNA: TGTGCCAGCAGTTTATCGGCCTACGAGCAGTACTTC. Its translation is CASSLSAYEQYF.

The chain joins TRBV6-5 to TRBJ1-2, with 8 positions matching TRBD1. V trimming: 6 bases; J trimming: 4 bases; junction bases outside the gene matches: 7. CDR3 length: 14 amino acids. CDR1 and CDR2 from the germline V gene are MNHEY and SVGAGI. The CDR3 protein is CASSLDRGPYGYTF. The CDR3 region has the DNA TGTGCCAGCAGCCTTGACAGGGGTCCCTATGGCTACACCTTC.

This clone was observed once. This rearrangement joins TRBV19 to TRBJ1-2; the D is unclear. Germline loops: CDR1 LNHDA, CDR2 SQIVND (reference sequence). V was cut by 8 bases and J by 7 bases, with 14 bases left in between. The CDR3 consists of 12 residues. DNA for the CDR3: TGTGCCAGTGAAGCAGGCGTGAGTGGCTACACCTTC. Protein: CASEAGVSGYTF.

The chain recombines TRBV27 with TRBJ1-5, with D unresolved. CDR3 length equals 15 residues. Trimming shortened V by 5 bases and J by 0 bases, and 11 bases separated the two germline ends. Per germline, CDR1 MNHEY and CDR2 SMNVEV (reference sequence). The CDR3 DNA reads as TGTGCCAGCAGTCCCCGATCCTATAGCAATCAGCCCCAGCATTTT. Residues: CASSPRSYSNQPQHF.

The chain carries TRBV11-2 and TRBJ2-1; TRBD1 matches at 8 bases. V shed 5 bases and J 4 bases; nucleotides not matched to a gene: 4. CDR1 is SGHAT, CDR2 FQNNGV, per germline. The CDR3 sequence is 14 residues long. The CDR3 DNA reads TGTGCCAGCAGCCCTAACAGGGGGTACAATGAGCAGTTCTTC. It encodes CASSPNRGYNEQFF.

The chain employs TRBV27 and TRBJ2-5, with TRBD1 as a possible D gene (6 bases). Germline values: CDR1 MNHEY, CDR2 SMNVEV (reference sequence). Trimming shortened V by 7 bases and J by 0 bases, and 21 bases separated the two germline ends. This CDR3 has 17 residues. CDR3 DNA sequence: TGTGCCAGCAAAATAATGGGGGCTCCACCAAACCAAGAGACCCAGTACTTC. It yields the protein CASKIMGAPPNQETQYF.

This clone was seen once. This sequence joins TRBV5-1 and TRBJ2-5; 9 bases align to TRBD2. The germline CDR1 and CDR2 sequences are SGHRS and YFSETQ. V shed 8 bases, J shed 4 bases, and the junction held 3 bases outside the gene matches. CDR3 length: 12 amino acids. The CDR3 reads CARRGGPETQYF. CDR3 bases: TGCGCCAGGCGGGGGGGGCCAGAGACCCAGTACTTC.